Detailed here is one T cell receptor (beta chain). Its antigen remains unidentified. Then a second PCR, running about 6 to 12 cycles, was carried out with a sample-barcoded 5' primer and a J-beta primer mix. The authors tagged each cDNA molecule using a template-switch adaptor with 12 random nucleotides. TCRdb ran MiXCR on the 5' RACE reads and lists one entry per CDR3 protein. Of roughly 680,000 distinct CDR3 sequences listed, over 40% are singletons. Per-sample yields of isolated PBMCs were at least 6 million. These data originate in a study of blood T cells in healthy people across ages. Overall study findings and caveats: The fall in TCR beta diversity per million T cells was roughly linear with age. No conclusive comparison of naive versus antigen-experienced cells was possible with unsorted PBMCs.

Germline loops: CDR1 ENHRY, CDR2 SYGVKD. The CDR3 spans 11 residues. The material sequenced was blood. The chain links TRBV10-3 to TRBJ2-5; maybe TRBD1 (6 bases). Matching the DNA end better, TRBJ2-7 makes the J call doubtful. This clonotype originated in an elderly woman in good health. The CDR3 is CATRQEYEQYF. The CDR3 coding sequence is TGTGCCACCAGACAGGAATACGAGCAGTACTTC.